This TCR beta chain was documented in a study of PD-1 blockade in mismatch repair-deficient tumors. General study results and limits: Tumor-resident clones, often undetectable pretreatment in blood, expanded then contracted after pembrolizumab.

The CDR3 extends over 19 amino acids. Germline CDR1 SQVTM, CDR2 ANQGSEA. V was cut by 1 base and J by 3 bases, with 26 bases left in between. For this clone: Its antigen is currently unknown. Other DNA sequences in the sample encode the same CDR3.

Repertoires were generated with immunoSEQ multiplex PCR, while TCRdb's copy carries only in-frame clones and drops some. The sample holds roughly 120,000 clones, 85% to 90% seen once. Here the sequenced sample was peripheral blood, taken approximately 69 weeks after starting pembrolizumab. The chain joins TRBV29-1 to TRBJ2-3; possible D gene TRBD1, 6 bases. This TCR was sampled from an adult with mismatch repair-deficient cancer. Here the CDR3 DNA reads TGCAGCGTTGAAGGGGTGCAGCCTTCGCGGTCTAGGGGGACAGATACGCAGTATTTT. This encodes CSVEGVQPSRSRGTDTQYF.